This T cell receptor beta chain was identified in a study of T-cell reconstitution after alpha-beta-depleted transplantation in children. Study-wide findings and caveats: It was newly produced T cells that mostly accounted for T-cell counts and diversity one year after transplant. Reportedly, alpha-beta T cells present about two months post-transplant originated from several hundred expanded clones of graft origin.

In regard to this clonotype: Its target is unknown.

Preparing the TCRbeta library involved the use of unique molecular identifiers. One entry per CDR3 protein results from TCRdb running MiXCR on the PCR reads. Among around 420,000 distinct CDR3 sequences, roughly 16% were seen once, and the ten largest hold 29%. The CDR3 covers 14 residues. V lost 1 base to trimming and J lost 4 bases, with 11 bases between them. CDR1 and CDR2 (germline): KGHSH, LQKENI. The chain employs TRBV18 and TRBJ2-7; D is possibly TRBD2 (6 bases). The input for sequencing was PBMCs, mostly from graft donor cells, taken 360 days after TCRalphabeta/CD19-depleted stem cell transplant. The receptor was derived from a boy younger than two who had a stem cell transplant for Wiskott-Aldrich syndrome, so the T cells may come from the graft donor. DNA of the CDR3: TGTGCCAGCTCACCACAGGGCGGGGAATACGAGCAGTACTTC. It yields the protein CASSPQGGEYEQYF.